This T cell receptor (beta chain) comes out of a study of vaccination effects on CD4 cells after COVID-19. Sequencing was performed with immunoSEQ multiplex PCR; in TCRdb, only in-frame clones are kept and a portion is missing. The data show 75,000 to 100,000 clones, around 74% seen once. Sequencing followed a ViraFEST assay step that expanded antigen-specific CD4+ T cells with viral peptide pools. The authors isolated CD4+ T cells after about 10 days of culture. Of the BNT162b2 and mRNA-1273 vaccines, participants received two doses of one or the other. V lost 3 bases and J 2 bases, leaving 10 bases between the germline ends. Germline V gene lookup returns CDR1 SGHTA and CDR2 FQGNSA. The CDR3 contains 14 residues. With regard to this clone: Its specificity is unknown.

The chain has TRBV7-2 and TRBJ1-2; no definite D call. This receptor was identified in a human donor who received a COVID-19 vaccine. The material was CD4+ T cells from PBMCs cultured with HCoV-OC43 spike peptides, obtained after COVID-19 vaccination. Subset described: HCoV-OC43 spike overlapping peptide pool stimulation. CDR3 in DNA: TGTGCCAGCAGCTTGGGCAGCATAAACTATGGCTACACCTTC. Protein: CASSLGSINYGYTF.